The sequence of this T cell receptor (beta chain) was determined in a study of blood T cell repertoires in COVID-19. About the research overall: Sources were T cells, B-cell-depleted T cells, or PBMCs; the material itself was cDNA or gDNA.

Germline lookup yields CDR1 LNHNV and CDR2 YYDKDF (reference sequence). Trimming cost V 5 bases and J 4 bases; bases outside gene matches: 5. The CDR3 has 14 amino acids. Profiled with immunoSEQ multiplex PCR; TCRdb holds only in-frame clones, not every one. Here the sample spans approximately 40,000 clones, more than 85% being singletons. Source material: peripheral blood. The TCR comes from an elderly woman with acute or convalescent COVID-19. The V and J genes are TRBV15 and TRBJ1-2; 9 bases match TRBD1. CDR3 amino acids: CATSDRTGVYGYTF. As DNA, the CDR3 is TGTGCCACCAGCGACCGGACAGGGGTCTATGGCTACACCTTC.